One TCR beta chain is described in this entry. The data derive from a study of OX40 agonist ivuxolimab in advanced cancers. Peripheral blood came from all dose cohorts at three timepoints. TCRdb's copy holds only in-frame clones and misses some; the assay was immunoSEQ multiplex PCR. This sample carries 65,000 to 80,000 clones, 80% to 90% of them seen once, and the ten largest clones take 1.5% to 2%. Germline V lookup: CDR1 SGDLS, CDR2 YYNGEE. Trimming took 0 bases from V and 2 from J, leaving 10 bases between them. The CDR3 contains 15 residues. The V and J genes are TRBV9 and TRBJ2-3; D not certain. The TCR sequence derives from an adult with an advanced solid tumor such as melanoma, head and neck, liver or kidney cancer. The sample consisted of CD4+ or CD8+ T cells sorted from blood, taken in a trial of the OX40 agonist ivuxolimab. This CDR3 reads CASSVVGFYTDTQYF. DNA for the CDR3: TGTGCCAGCAGCGTAGTGGGTTTCTACACAGATACGCAGTATTTT.